The 18 T cell receptor beta chains given below trace back to one sample, sequenced in a study of shared clonotypes between healthy human individuals. Sequencing used immunoSEQ multiplex PCR; TCRdb keeps in-frame clones, though not all of them. The sample contains fewer than 1.6 million clones, 98% of which appear only once. The sequencing input was naive CD4+ T cells sorted from blood. Noted subset: CD45RA+ positively selected. Receptor source: a man in his thirties or forties in good health.

V is TRBV9 and J is TRBJ2-1; 7 bases fit TRBD2. Looked up from germline, CDR1 is SGDLS and CDR2 is YYNGEE. The trim removed 3 bases at V and 7 bases at J, leaving 10 bases unmatched. This CDR3 spans 15 amino acids. CDR3 coding DNA: TGTGCCAGCAGCGCTTGGGAGGGCCGACCAAATGAGCAGTTCTTC. Translating it yields CASSAWEGRPNEQFF.

The CDR3 protein is CASKSRGIQETQYF. CDR3 nucleotide sequence: TGCGCCAGCAAGTCCAGGGGAATCCAAGAGACCCAGTACTTC. The rearrangement uses TRBV5-1 and TRBJ2-5; tentative D call: TRBD1 (6 bases). Germline V gene data show CDR1 as SGHRS and CDR2 as YFSETQ. The CDR3 extends over 14 amino acids. The germline V and J ends were trimmed by 6 bases and 1 base, with 13 bases remaining between them.

The chain couples TRBV7-9 to TRBJ2-3; 11 bases align to TRBD2. This CDR3 spans 16 amino acids. CDR1 is SEHNR, CDR2 FQNEAQ, per germline (reference sequence). The junction had 4 bases not matched to a gene; V was cut back by 1 base and J by 4 bases. CDR3 region: CASSLGLAGGADTQYF. CDR3 bases: TGTGCCAGCAGCTTAGGTCTAGCGGGAGGAGCAGATACGCAGTATTTT.

The V call is TRBV29-1, the J call TRBJ2-3, with D tentatively TRBD1 (5 bases). Germline-derived CDR1 and CDR2 are SQVTM and ANQGSEA. CDR3 length: 15 amino acids. V was cut by 6 bases and J by 1 base, with 17 bases left in between. The DNA of the CDR3 is TGCAGCGTCGCAGGGTTGAGGAAAGGCACAGATACGCAGTATTTT. Protein sequence: CSVAGLRKGTDTQYF.

A remark on this clone: At the DNA level, this CDR3 is encoded by other sequences in the same sample as well. This sequence joins TRBV5-5 and TRBJ2-5; D ambiguous. Germline values: CDR1 SGHKS, CDR2 YYEKEE (reference sequence). V gave up 1 base and J gave up 2 bases, with 6 bases separating them. The CDR3 contains 13 residues. CDR3 in amino acids: CASSLLGQETQYF. DNA of the CDR3: TGTGCCAGCAGCTTGCTGGGACAAGAGACCCAGTACTTC. The complete variable domain, with remaining parts taken from reference TRBV5-5 and TRBJ2-5, reads DAGVTQSPTHLIKTRGQQVTLRCSPISGHKSVSWYQQVLGQGPQFIFQYYEKEERGRGNFPDRFSARQFPNYSSELNVNALLLGDSALYLCASSLLGQETQYFGPGTRLLVL.

The table lists this clone with a count of one. The rearrangement links TRBV7-8 to TRBJ2-1, with D possibly being TRBD2 (5 bases). CDR3 size: 16 residues. Germline V gives CDR1 SGHVS, CDR2 FQNEAQ. V lost 5 bases to trimming and J lost 3 bases, with 17 bases between them. CDR3 residues: CASSPGEAAVYNEQFF. CDR3 nucleotides: TGTGCCAGCAGCCCCGGGGAAGCGGCCGTCTACAATGAGCAGTTCTTC.

This chain joins TRBV18 and TRBJ2-2, with TRBD2 identical over 7 bases. J gave up 0 bases and V 2 bases, and 6 bases lay outside the gene matches. Germline V gives CDR1 KGHSH, CDR2 LQKENI. The CDR3 contains 17 residues. Written as DNA, the CDR3 is TGTGCCAGCTCACCAATACCGGGGGGAGCGAACACCGGGGAGCTGTTTTTT. This codes for CASSPIPGGANTGELFF.

The gene calls are TRBV27 and TRBJ1-5; no definite D call. The CDR3 has 15 residues. Germline CDR1 MNHEY, CDR2 SMNVEV (reference sequence). Trimming cost V 4 bases and J 5 bases, with 15 bases left between them. CDR3 sequence (DNA): TGTGCCAGCAGTTCTGGAGGGTATGGGGATCAGCCCCAGCATTTT. Protein sequence: CASSSGGYGDQPQHF.

In this sample, this clone turned up once. The chain carries TRBV19 and TRBJ2-2; D remains ambiguous. CDR1 is LNHDA, CDR2 SQIVND, per germline (reference sequence). V lost 1 base to trimming and J lost 7 bases, with 10 bases between them. CDR3 size: 14 residues. CDR3 coding DNA: TGTGCCAGTAGTATAGGATTTTTGATCGGGGAGCTGTTTTTT. Translating it yields CASSIGFLIGELFF. The full variable domain, its missing parts supplied by reference TRBV19 and TRBJ2-2, is DGGITQSPKYLFRKEGQNVTLSCEQNLNHDAMYWYRQDPGQGLRLIYYSQIVNDFQKGDIAEGYSVSREKKESFPLTVTSAQKNPTAFYLCASSIGFLIGELFFGEGSRLTVL.

This clone was found once. This rearrangement joins TRBV6-1 to TRBJ1-5; D gene ambiguous. The CDR3 loop spans 14 amino acids. CDR1 and CDR2 from the germline V gene are MNHNS and SASEGT. V was clipped by 0 bases and J by 2 bases, with 5 bases between them. The CDR3 is CASSEALRNQPQHF. The CDR3 nucleotides are TGTGCCAGCAGTGAAGCGCTCCGCAATCAGCCCCAGCATTTT.

This clone was counted a single time. V and J are TRBV29-1 and TRBJ1-1; a weak D match, TRBD1 (5 bases). CDR3 length equals 13 residues. The germline V gene has CDR1 SQVTM and CDR2 ANQGSEA. V was cut by 7 bases and J by 2 bases, with 14 bases left in between. The CDR3 bases are TGCAGCGGGGAGGAACAGGCCAACACTGAAGCTTTCTTT. Translating gives CSGEEQANTEAFF.

This chain links TRBV6-1 with TRBJ1-5; no definite D call. Looked up from germline, CDR1 is MNHNS and CDR2 is SASEGT. Trimming pared 1 base from V and 7 bases from J, leaving 8 bases between. The CDR3 contains 13 residues. CDR3 protein: CASSEGVLQPQHF. CDR3 DNA sequence: TGTGCCAGCAGTGAAGGGGTTCTACAGCCCCAGCATTTT.

The chain has TRBV5-4 and TRBJ2-3; no clear D gene. Germline values: CDR1 SGHNT, CDR2 YYREEE (reference sequence). Trimming took 4 bases from V and 1 from J, leaving 13 bases between them. This CDR3 has 15 amino acids. The CDR3 DNA is TGTGCCAGCAGCCTGGCACCGGCCGGCACAGATACGCAGTATTTT. Residues: CASSLAPAGTDTQYF.

The V gene is TRBV28, the J gene TRBJ2-7; weak D call: TRBD1 (5 bases). The CDR3 contains 12 residues. V lost 4 bases to trimming and J lost 7 bases, with 11 bases between them. The V gene's germline CDR1 is MDHEN and CDR2 SYDVKM. Here the CDR3 reads CASSSTAREQYF. The CDR3 DNA is TGTGCCAGCAGTTCGACAGCGAGGGAGCAGTACTTC.

The gene calls are TRBV5-1 and TRBJ2-2; TRBD2 aligns across 8 bases. CDR1 SGHRS and CDR2 YFSETQ come from the germline V gene. This CDR3 has 16 residues. V lost 0 bases, J lost 5 bases, and 6 bases stayed unmatched. The CDR3 bases are TGCGCCAGCAGCTTGGAGTCCAGCGGGAGAACCGGGGAGCTGTTTTTT. Its protein product is CASSLESSGRTGELFF.

The chain has TRBV7-2 and TRBJ2-1, with D possibly TRBD1 on 6 matching bases. CDR3 length: 15 residues. The germline V gene has CDR1 SGHTA and CDR2 FQGNSA. The V and J ends lost 5 bases and 6 bases respectively, with 17 bases between them. DNA of the CDR3: TGTGCCAGCAGCCGGATCCCCGGGACACCCAATGAGCAGTTCTTC. This gives the protein CASSRIPGTPNEQFF.

The V gene is TRBV28, the J gene TRBJ1-4; D perhaps matches TRBD1 (5 bases). V lost 3 bases, J lost 6 bases, and 11 bases lay in between. The CDR3 loop spans 14 amino acids. CDR1 is MDHEN and CDR2 is SYDVKM in the germline V gene. The CDR3 coding sequence is TGTGCCAGCAGTTTGGGGGGACGGTATGAAAAACTGTTTTTT. It translates to CASSLGGRYEKLFF.

The rearrangement uses TRBV19 and TRBJ2-3; unclear D gene. This CDR3 has 12 residues. CDR1 is LNHDA and CDR2 is SQIVND in the germline V gene (reference sequence). The V and J ends lost 0 bases and 9 bases respectively, with 7 bases between them. The CDR3 DNA follows: TGTGCCAGTAGTATAGATCCTCGCACGCAGTATTTT. As protein: CASSIDPRTQYF.